This record concerns one TCR beta chain sequence. Its antigen is still unknown. No base quality information exists; no much larger clone differs at one position. TCR beta CDR3 regions were sequenced from DNA using the immunoSEQ hsTCRbeta Kit. As for the original processing: TCR sequencing data were analysed with the ImmunoSEQ Analyzer. T cell clonality was defined as 1 minus Pielou's evenness computed on productive rearrangements. The inverse Simpson index, applied to productive templates, was used to measure T cell diversity. T cell density was defined as TCR beta template counts normalized to usable DNA, with usable DNA estimated by amplification and sequencing of housekeeping genes. Two-sided Kruskal-Wallis tests were used to compare TCR metrics between histologic stages. Held by TCRdb, this immuneACCESS table contains in-frame sequences only and omits some clones. Under half of the omission traces to an unresolved V gene where checked; the cause of the rest is unknown. Clone size and the V and J calls come from that table; the DNA yielded D and trimming. Recorded for this sample are some 6,100 clones; roughly 80% of them occurred a single time. The biggest ten clones account for roughly 3.2% of the sample.

Resection was performed on patients in Japan or China between the mid-2010s and the late 2010s. Histologic diagnosis of each case was confirmed independently by two lung cancer pathologists on H&E slides. To enrich premalignant or tumor cells for nucleic acid extraction, macro-dissection was performed after pathologic assessment. The AllPrep DNA/RNA FFPE Kit was used to isolate DNA from FFPE tissue. Deletion took 4 bases off V and 1 base off J, with a span of 9 bases between the germline ends. The CDR1 and CDR2 encoded by the germline V gene (reference sequence) are SEHNR and FQNEAQ. The CDR3 holds 14 amino acids from the cysteine to the phenylalanine. CDR3 DNA is the only sequence kept; it has 42 bases, read in frame from the first base. The data were obtained in a study of immune evolution from preneoplasia to lung adenocarcinoma (dated by TCRdb to the early 2020s). Background on the whole study: HLA loss of heterozygosity was found in under 8.5% of AIS, under 16% of MIA and more than 25% of ADC lesions, and in no AAH lesions. The study used immune gene expression, TCR sequencing and multiplex immunofluorescence to profile the immune contexture of lung adenocarcinoma precursors and invasive adenocarcinoma. Resected precursor lesions (AAH, AIS, MIA) and invasive adenocarcinomas were compared against paired morphologically normal lung tissue. The sample size was set by how many specimens were available, not by a prior power calculation. The immune data were integrated with whole exome sequencing and methylation data from the same cohort of nodules. In total, the cohort included some 50 patients with pulmonary nodules, all of whom underwent surgical resection. TCR sequencing data came from approximately 56 patients. The study reported that fewer than 130 samples were used for TCR sequencing. Class I HLA alleles were inferred from exome data with POLYSOLVER, and allele-specific HLA loss was detected with LOHHLA.

General findings and caveats noted by the study authors: Because all patients came from Japan and China, whether the findings apply to Western populations was uncertain. The findings were based on association rather than direct causation, and larger cohorts with long-term follow-up and longitudinal biopsies were deemed needed. Normal lung showed the highest clonality, whereas later-stage lesions appeared to have higher T cell density and diversity but lower clonality. Normal lung had the highest top T cell clone frequencies, which appeared to decline progressively from AAH through AIS, MIA and invasive adenocarcinoma. KRAS-mutant nodules showed the highest T cell clonality compared with EGFR-mutant or double wild-type lesions.

The sequence came from an older donor with lung adenocarcinoma. The sequenced sample was FFPE lung adenocarcinoma in situ tissue. Interpreted using the paper, the cell subset or site label stands for: preinvasive adenocarcinoma in situ (AIS). The rearranged chain carries TRBV7-9 and TRBJ2-3; a tentative D match to TRBD2 spans 5 bases. The CDR3: CASSSPGGTDTQYF. The DNA is TGTGCCAGCAGCTCCCCCGGGGGCACAGATACGCAGTATTTT.